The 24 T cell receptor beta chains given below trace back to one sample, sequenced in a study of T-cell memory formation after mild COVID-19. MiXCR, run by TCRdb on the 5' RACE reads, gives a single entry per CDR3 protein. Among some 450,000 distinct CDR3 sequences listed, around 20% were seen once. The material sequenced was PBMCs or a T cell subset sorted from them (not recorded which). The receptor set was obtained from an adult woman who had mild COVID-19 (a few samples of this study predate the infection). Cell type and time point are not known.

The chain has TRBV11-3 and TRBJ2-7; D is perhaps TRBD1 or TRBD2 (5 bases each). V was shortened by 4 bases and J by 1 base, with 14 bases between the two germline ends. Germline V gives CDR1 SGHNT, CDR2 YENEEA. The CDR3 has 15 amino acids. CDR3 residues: CASSSEGQTSYEQYF. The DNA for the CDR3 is TGTGCCAGCAGCTCCGAGGGGCAGACTTCCTACGAGCAGTACTTC.

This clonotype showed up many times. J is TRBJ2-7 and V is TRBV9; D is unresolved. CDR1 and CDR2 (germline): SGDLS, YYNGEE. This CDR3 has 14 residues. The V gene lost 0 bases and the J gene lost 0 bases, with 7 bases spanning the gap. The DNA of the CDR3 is TGTGCCAGCAGCGTAGGGAGTAGCTCCTACGAGCAGTACTTC. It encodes CASSVGSSSYEQYF.

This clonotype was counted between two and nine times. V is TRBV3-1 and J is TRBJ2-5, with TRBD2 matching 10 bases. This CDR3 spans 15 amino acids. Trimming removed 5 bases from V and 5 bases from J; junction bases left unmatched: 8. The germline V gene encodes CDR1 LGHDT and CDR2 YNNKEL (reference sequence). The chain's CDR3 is CASSARLAGDETQYF. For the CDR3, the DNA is TGTGCCAGCAGCGCCCGGCTAGCGGGAGACGAGACCCAGTACTTC.

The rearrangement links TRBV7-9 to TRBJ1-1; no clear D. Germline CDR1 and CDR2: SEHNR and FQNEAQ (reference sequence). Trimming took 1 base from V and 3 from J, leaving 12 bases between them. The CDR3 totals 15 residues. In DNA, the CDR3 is TGTGCCAGCAGCTTAGGGGTAGGGAAGCACACTGAAGCTTTCTTT. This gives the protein CASSLGVGKHTEAFF. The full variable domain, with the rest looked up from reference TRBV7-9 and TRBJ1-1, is DTGVSQNPRHKITKRGQNVTFRCDPISEHNRLYWYRQTLGQGPEFLTYFQNEAQLEKSRLLSDRFSAERPKGSFSTLEIQRTEQGDSAMYLCASSLGVGKHTEAFFGQGTRLTVV.

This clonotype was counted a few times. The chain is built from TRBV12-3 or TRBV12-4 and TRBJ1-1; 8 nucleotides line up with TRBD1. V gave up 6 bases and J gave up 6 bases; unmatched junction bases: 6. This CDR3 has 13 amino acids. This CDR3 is CASSRTGGSEAFF. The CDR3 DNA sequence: TGTGCCAGCAGCCGTACAGGGGGGTCTGAAGCTTTCTTT.

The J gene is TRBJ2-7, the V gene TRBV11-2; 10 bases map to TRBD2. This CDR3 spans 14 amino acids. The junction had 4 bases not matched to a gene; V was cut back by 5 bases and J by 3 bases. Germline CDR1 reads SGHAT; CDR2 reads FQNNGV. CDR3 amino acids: CASSGGTSVYEQYF. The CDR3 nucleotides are TGTGCCAGCAGCGGAGGGACTAGCGTCTACGAGCAGTACTTC.

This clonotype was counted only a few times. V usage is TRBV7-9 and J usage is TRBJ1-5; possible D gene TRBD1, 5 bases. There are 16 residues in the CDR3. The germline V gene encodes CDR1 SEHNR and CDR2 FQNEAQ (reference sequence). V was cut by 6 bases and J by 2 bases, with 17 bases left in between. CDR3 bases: TGTGCCAGCAGTTCGACGTCGGGGGGGGGCAATCAGCCCCAGCATTTT. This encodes CASSSTSGGGNQPQHF.

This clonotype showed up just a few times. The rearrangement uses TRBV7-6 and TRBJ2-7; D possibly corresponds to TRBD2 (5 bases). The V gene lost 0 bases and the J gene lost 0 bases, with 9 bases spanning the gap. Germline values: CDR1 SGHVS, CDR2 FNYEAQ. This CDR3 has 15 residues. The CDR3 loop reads CASSLAATISYEQYF. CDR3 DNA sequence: TGTGCCAGCAGCTTAGCGGCGACTATCTCCTACGAGCAGTACTTC.

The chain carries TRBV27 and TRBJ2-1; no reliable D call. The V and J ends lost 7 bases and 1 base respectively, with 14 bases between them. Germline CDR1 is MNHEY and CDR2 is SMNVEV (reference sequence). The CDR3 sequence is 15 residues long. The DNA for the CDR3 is TGTGCCAGCACCGAGATTGGAATTTCCTACAATGAGCAGTTCTTC. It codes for CASTEIGISYNEQFF.

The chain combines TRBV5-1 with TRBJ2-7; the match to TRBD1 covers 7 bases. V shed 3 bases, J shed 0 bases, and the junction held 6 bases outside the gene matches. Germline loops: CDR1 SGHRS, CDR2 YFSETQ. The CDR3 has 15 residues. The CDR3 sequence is CASSWTGSDSYEQYF. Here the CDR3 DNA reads TGCGCCAGCAGCTGGACAGGATCGGACTCCTACGAGCAGTACTTC. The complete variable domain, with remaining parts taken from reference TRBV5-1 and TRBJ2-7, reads KAGVTQTPRYLIKTRGQQVTLSCSPISGHRSVSWYQQTPGQGLQFLFEYFSETQRNKGNFPGRFSGRQFSNSRSEMNVSTLELGDSALYLCASSWTGSDSYEQYFGPGTRLTVT.

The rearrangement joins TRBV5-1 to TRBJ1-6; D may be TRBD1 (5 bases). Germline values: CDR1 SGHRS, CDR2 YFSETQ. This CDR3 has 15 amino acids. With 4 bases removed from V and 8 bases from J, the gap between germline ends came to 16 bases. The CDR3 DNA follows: TGCGCCAGCAGCCCTCCGGGGGGGAGGGATTCACCCCTCCACTTT. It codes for CASSPPGGRDSPLHF.

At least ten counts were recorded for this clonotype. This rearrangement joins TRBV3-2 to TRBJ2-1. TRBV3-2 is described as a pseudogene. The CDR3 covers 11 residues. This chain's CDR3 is CASSQRNEQFF. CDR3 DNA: TGTGCCAGCAGCCAAAGGAATGAGCAGTTCTTC.

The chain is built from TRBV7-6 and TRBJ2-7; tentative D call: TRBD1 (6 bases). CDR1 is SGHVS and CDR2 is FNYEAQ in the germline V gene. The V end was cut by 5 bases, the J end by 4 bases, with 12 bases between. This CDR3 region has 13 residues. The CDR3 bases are TGTGCCAGCAGCCTCCAGGGGAGATACGAGCAGTACTTC. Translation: CASSLQGRYEQYF.

The CDR3 spells CASSPGTGADEQYF. CDR3 bases: TGTGCCAGCAGCCCTGGGACAGGCGCCGACGAGCAGTACTTC. The J gene is TRBJ2-7, the V gene TRBV7-8, with TRBD1 matching 8 bases. Germline CDR1 SGHVS, CDR2 FQNEAQ. This CDR3 has 14 amino acids. V shed 5 bases, J shed 5 bases, and the junction held 8 bases outside the gene matches.

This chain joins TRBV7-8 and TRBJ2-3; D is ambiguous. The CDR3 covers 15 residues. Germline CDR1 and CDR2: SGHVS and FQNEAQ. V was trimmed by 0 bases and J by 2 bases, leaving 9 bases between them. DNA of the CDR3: TGTGCCAGCAGCTTAGCGCACACAGTCACAGATACGCAGTATTTT. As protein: CASSLAHTVTDTQYF.

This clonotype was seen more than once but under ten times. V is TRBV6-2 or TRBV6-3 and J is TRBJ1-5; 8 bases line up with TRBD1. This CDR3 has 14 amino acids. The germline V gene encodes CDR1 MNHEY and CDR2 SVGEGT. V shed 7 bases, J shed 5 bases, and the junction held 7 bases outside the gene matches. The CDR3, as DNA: TGTGCCAGCACCGCGGCAGGGGGCGATCAGCCCCAGCATTTT. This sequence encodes CASTAAGGDQPQHF.

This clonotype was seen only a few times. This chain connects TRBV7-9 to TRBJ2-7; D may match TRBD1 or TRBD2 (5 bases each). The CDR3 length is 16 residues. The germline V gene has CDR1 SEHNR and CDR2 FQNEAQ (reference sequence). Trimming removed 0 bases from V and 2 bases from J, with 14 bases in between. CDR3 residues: CASSLAGIGTPYEQYF. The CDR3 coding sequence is TGTGCCAGCAGCTTAGCTGGCATCGGGACCCCCTACGAGCAGTACTTC. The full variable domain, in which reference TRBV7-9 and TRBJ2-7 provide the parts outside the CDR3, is DTGVSQNPRHKITKRGQNVTFRCDPISEHNRLYWYRQTLGQGPEFLTYFQNEAQLEKSRLLSDRFSAERPKGSFSTLEIQRTEQGDSAMYLCASSLAGIGTPYEQYFGPGTRLTVT.

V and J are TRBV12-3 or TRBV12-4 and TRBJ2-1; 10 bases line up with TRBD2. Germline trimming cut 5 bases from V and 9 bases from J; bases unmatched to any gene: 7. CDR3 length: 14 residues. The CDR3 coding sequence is TGTGCCAGCAGTCAGCGGGGGGGCCTCATTGAGCAGTTCTTC. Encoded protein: CASSQRGGLIEQFF.

CDR3 in amino acids: CSAPGPRYEQYF. Written as DNA, the CDR3 is TGCAGTGCGCCGGGACCCCGCTACGAGCAGTACTTC. The chain carries TRBV20-1 and TRBJ2-7, with D perhaps assigned TRBD1 or TRBD2 (5 bases each). CDR3 length: 12 amino acids. The germline V gene encodes CDR1 DFQATT and CDR2 SNEGSKA (reference sequence). V lost 6 bases and J 3 bases, leaving 12 bases between the germline ends.

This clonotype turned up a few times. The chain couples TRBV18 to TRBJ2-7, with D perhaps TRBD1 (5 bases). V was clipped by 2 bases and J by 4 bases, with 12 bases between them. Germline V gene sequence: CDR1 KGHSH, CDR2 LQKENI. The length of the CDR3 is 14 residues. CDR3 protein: CASSPGAGSYEQYF. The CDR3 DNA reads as TGTGCCAGCTCACCAGGGGCAGGGTCGTACGAGCAGTACTTC.

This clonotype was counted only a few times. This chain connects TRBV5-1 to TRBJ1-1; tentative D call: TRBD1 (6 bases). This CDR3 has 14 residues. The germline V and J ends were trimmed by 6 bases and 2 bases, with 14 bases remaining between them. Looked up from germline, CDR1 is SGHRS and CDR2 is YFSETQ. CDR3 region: CASTSAGANTEAFF. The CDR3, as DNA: TGCGCCAGCACGTCGGCGGGGGCAAACACTGAAGCTTTCTTT.

In DNA form, the CDR3 reads TGTGCCAGCAGCTTGGTACAGGGGCCCTACGAGCAGTACTTC. It codes for CASSLVQGPYEQYF. V and J are TRBV5-6 and TRBJ2-7; TRBD1 matches 7 bases. The junction had 2 bases not matched to a gene; V was cut back by 0 bases and J by 2 bases. The germline V gene encodes CDR1 SGHDT and CDR2 YYEEEE. The CDR3 extends over 14 amino acids.

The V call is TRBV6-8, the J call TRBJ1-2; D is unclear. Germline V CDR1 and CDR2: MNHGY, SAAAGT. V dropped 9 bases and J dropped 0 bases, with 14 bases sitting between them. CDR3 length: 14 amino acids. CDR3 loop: CASPRKQSNYGYTF. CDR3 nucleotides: TGTGCCAGTCCCCGGAAGCAATCTAACTATGGCTACACCTTC.

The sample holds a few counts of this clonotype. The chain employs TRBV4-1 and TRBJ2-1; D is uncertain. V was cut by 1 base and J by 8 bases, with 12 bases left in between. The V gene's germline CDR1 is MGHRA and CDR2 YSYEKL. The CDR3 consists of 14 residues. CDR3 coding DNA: TGCGCCAGCAGCCAAGTTTTAGCAAGCGATGAGCAGTTCTTC. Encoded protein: CASSQVLASDEQFF.